This T cell receptor beta chain was identified in a study of cytotoxic CD8 clonotypes in ibrutinib-treated CLL. Study-level information: Averaging across samples gave about 230,000 productive templates and roughly 90,000 productive rearrangements.

J lost 4 bases, V lost 4 bases, and 13 bases had no gene match. Per the germline V gene, CDR1 is SEHNR and CDR2 is FQNEAQ (reference sequence). The CDR3 contains 18 residues. The planned depth of sequencing spanned 1 in 200,000 to 1 in 1 million T cells. Only in-frame clones appear in the TCRdb table, and some are missing; sequencing was by immunoSEQ multiplex PCR. In the table there are some 310,000 clones, 80% of which are singletons. This clonotype was obtained from a human donor with chronic lymphocytic leukemia. Sequencing used PBMCs, obtained before ibrutinib treatment. The J gene is TRBJ2-1, the V gene TRBV7-9, with 10 bases lining up with TRBD1. Written as DNA, the CDR3 is TGTGCCAGCAGCTACAACATAAGACAGGGGGCTATGTACAATGAGCAGTTCTTC. Translating gives CASSYNIRQGAMYNEQFF.